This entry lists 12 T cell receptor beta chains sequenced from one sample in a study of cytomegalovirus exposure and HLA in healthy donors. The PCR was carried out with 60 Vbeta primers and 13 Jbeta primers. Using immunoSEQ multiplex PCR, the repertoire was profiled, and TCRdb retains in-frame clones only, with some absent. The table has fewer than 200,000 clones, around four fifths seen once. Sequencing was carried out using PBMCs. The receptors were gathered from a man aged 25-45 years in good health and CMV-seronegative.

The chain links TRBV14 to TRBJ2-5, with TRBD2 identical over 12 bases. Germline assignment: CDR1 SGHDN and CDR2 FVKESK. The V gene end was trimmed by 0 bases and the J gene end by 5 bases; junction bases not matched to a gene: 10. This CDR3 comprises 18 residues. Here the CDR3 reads CASSQDSLAGGPMETQYF. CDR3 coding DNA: TGTGCCAGCAGCCAAGATAGTCTAGCGGGAGGGCCGATGGAGACCCAGTACTTC.

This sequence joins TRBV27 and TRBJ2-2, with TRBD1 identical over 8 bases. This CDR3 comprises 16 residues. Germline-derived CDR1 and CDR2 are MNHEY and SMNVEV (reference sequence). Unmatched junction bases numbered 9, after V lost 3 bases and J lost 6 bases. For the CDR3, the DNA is TGTGCCAGCAGTTTGTCCCGGGACAGGCGGTCCGGGGAGCTGTTTTTT. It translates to CASSLSRDRRSGELFF.

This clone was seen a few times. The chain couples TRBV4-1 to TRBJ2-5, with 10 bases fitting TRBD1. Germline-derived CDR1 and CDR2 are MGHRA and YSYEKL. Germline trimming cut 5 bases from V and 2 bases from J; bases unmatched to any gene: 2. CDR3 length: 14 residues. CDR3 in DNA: TGCGCCAGCAGCTGGGACAGGGGACAAGAGACCCAGTACTTC. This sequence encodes CASSWDRGQETQYF.

CDR3 region: CASSIGTSGSGELFF. In DNA, the CDR3 is TGTGCCAGCAGCATCGGGACTAGCGGGAGCGGGGAGCTGTTTTTT. The chain employs TRBV7-3 and TRBJ2-2; 14 bases agree with TRBD2. This CDR3 contains 15 residues. The germline V gene encodes CDR1 SGHTA and CDR2 FQGTGA. V was clipped by 5 bases and J by 7 bases; unmatched bases: 3.

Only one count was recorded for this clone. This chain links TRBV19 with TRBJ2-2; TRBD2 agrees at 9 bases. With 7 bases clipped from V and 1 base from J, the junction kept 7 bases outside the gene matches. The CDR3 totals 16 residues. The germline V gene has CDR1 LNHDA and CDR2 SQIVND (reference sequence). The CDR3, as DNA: TGTGCCAGTACCCGTGGCGGGGGGGGGAACACCGGGGAGCTGTTTTTT. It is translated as CASTRGGGGNTGELFF.

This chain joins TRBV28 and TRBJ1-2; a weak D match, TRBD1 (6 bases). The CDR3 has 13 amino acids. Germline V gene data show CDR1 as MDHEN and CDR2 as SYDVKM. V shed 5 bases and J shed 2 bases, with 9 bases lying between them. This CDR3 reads CASSIDRNYGYTF. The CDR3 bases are TGTGCCAGCAGTATCGACAGGAACTATGGCTACACCTTC.

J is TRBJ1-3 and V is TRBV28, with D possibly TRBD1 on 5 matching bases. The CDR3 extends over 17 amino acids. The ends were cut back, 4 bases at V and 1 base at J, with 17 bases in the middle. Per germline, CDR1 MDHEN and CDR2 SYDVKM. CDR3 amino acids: CASSSPSVRESGNTIYF. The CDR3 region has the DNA TGTGCCAGCAGTTCCCCCTCCGTCAGGGAATCTGGAAACACCATATATTTT.

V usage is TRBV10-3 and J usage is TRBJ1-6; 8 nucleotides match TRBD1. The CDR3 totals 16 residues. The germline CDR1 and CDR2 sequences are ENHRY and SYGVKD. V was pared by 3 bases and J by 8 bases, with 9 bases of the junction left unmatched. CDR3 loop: CAISDTRTGTDSPLHF. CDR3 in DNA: TGTGCCATCAGTGACACCAGGACAGGGACGGATTCACCCCTCCACTTT.

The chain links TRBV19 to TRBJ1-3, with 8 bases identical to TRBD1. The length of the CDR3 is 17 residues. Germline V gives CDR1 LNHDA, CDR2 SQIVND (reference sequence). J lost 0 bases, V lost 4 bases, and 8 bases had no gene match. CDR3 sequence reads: CASSTPDRVDSGNTIYF. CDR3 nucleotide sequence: TGTGCCAGTAGTACCCCGGACAGGGTGGACTCTGGAAACACCATATATTTT.

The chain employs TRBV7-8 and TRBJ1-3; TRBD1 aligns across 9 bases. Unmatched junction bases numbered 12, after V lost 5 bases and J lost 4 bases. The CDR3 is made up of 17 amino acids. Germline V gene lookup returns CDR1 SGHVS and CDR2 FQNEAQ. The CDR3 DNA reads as TGTGCCAGCAGCGTAGAGGGGACAGGGTCAGGCGGAAACACCATATATTTT. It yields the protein CASSVEGTGSGGNTIYF.

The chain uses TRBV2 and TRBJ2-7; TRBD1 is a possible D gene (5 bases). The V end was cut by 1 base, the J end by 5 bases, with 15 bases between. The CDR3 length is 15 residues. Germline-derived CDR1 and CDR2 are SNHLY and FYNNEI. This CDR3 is CASSEEGRGYHEQYF. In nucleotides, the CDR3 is TGTGCCAGCAGTGAAGAGGGTAGGGGCTACCACGAGCAGTACTTC. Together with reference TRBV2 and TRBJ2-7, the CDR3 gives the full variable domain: EPEVTQTPSHQVTQMGQEVILRCVPISNHLYFYWYRQILGQKVEFLVSFYNNEISEKSEIFDDQFSVERPDGSNFTLKIRSTKLEDSAMYFCASSEEGRGYHEQYFGPGTRLTVT.

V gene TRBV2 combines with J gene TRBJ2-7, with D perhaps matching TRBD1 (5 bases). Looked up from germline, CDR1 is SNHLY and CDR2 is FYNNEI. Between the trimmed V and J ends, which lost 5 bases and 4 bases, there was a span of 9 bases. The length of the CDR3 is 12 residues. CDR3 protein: CASSQGFYEQYF. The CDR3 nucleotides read TGTGCCAGCAGTCAGGGATTTTACGAGCAGTACTTC.